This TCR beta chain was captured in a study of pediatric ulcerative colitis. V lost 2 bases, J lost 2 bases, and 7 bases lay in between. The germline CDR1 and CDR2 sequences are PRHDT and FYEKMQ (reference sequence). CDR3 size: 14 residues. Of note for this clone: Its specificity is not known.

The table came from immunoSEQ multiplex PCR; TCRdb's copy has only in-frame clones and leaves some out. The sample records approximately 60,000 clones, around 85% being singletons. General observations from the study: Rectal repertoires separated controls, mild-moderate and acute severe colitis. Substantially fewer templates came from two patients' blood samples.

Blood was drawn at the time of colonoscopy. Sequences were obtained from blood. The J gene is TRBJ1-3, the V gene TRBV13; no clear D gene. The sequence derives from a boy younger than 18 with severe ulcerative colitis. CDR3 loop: CASSLTSAGNTIYF. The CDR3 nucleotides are TGTGCCAGCAGCTTAACCAGTGCTGGAAACACCATATATTTT. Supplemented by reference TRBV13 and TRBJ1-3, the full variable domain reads AAGVIQSPRHLIKEKRETATLKCYPIPRHDTVYWYQQGPGQDPQFLISFYEKMQSDKGSIPDRFSAQQFSDYHSELNMSSLELGDSALYFCASSLTSAGNTIYFGEGSWLTVV.